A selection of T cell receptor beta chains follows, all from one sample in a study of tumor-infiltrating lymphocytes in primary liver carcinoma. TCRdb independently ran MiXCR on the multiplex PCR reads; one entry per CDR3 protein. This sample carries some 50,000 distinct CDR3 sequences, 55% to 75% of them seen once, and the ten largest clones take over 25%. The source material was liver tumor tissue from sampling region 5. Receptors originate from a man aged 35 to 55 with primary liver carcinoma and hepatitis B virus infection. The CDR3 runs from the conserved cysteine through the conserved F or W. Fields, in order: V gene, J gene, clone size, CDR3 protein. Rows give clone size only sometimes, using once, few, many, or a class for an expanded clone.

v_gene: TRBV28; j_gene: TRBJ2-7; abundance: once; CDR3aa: CASSSPGGKGRYKEYF
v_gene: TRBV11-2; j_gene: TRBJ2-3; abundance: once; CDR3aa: CARRPGSGEADTQYF
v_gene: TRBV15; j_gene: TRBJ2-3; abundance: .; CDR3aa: CATSREGNSGDTQDF
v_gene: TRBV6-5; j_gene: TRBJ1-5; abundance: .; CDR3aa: CASSRTGKYNEPQHF
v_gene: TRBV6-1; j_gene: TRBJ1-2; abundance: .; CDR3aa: CASMFRRTSNYGYTF
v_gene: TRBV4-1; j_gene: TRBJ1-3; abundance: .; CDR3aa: CASSQLSAWVVQHSGNTIYF
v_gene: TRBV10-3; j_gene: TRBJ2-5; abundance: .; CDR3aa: CATRTDQEIQNF
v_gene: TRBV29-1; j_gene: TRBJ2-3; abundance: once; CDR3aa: CRVAPSGDTDMQYF
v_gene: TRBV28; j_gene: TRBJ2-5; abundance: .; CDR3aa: CASSCTSLAEGTQYF
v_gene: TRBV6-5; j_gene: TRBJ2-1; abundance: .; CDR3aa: CASSPTTGINENEQFF
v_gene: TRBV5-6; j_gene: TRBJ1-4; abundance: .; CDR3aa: CASNTTGGSGNEKLFF